This TCR beta chain was documented in a study of vaccination and CD4 T cells after COVID-19. Sequenced with the Oncomine TCR Beta short-read assay was DNA taken from cultured CD4+ T cells. In this case, cultured CD4+ T cells provided the extracted genomic DNA. TCRdb reprocessed the PCR reads with MiXCR, giving one entry per CDR3 protein. The table lists roughly 15,000 distinct CDR3 sequences, under 50% of them singletons. Treatment noted: roughly 10-day PBMC culture with coronavirus spike peptide pools or control peptides (ViraFEST assay). A half-volume replacement of the medium with fresh IL-2 medium was performed on days 3 and 7. Culture proceeded for approximately eleven days, and CD4+ T cells were then isolated by negative selection. The length of the CDR3 is 13 residues. Germline V gene data show CDR1 as MRHNA and CDR2 as SNTAGT. The germline V and J ends were trimmed by 2 bases and 10 bases, with 13 bases remaining between them.

The sample holds a few counts of this clonotype. Its antigen is unidentified. This receptor was identified in a human donor who had recovered from COVID-19. This chain connects TRBV6-4 to TRBJ2-3; D not resolved. Sequencing was done on a sample of CD4+ T cells from blood, cultured in vitro. CDR3 DNA: TGTGCCAGCAGTGACCAGGACCGTGGGCCGCAGTATTTT. Translation gives CASSDQDRGPQYF.